These 23 T cell receptor beta chains were sequenced from one sample in a study of OX40 agonist ivuxolimab in advanced cancers. The table came from immunoSEQ multiplex PCR; TCRdb's copy has only in-frame clones and leaves some out. The table records tens of thousands of clones, 65% to 80% of them present only once. The source material was CD4+ or CD8+ T cells sorted from blood, sampled in a trial of the OX40 agonist ivuxolimab. These receptors were collected from an adult with an advanced solid tumor such as melanoma, head and neck, liver or kidney cancer.

V usage is TRBV9 and J usage is TRBJ2-7; TRBD2 agrees at 7 bases. This CDR3 contains 14 residues. With V trimmed by 2 bases and J by 3 bases, 5 bases remained unmatched. Germline values: CDR1 SGDLS, CDR2 YYNGEE. The CDR3 here is CASSVGGSLYEQYF. CDR3 bases: TGTGCCAGCAGCGTGGGAGGGAGCCTCTACGAGCAGTACTTC.

The chain has TRBV7-2 and TRBJ2-5, with 9 positions matching TRBD1. Germline V gene sequence: CDR1 SGHTA, CDR2 FQGNSA. The J segment lost 5 bases and the V segment lost 5 bases, leaving 6 bases of the junction unmatched. The CDR3 extends over 14 amino acids. CDR3 bases: TGTGCCAGCAGCACCCGGACAGGGGTGGAGACCCAGTACTTC. This sequence encodes CASSTRTGVETQYF.

Remarks on this clone: Germline and junction disagree at one end, which may indicate a read error. The rearrangement uses TRBV18 and TRBJ2-3, with TRBD2 identical over 8 bases. The CDR3 has 16 residues. Germline V gene data show CDR1 as KGHSH and CDR2 as LQKENI. The CDR3 spells CASSLSATSGTDTQYF. The CDR3, as DNA: TGTGCCAGTTCACTCTCGGCGACTAGCGGCACAGATACGCAGTATTTT.

This clone was counted only a few times. The gene calls are TRBV5-6 and TRBJ2-7; weak D call: TRBD1 (5 bases). This CDR3 region has 14 residues. Germline CDR1 reads SGHDT; CDR2 reads YYEEEE. Trimming removed 1 base at V and 7 bases at J, with 15 bases between. CDR3 nucleotides: TGTGCCAGCAGCTTGCCAGGGTTGTTGCATGAGCAGTACGTC. This translates into CASSLPGLLHEQYV.

The J gene is TRBJ1-2, the V gene TRBV23-1; perhaps TRBD1 as D (6 bases). TRBV23-1 is an ORF; its function is uncertain. V lost 4 bases to trimming and J lost 5 bases, with 20 bases between them. This CDR3 has 16 amino acids. The CDR3 nucleotides are TGCGCCAGCAGTCTAGAGGAACCCGGGACACTTTATGGCTACACCTTC. Translated: CASSLEEPGTLYGYTF.

This chain joins TRBV2 and TRBJ2-5; TRBD2 aligns across 15 bases. This CDR3 contains 16 residues. With V trimmed by 7 bases and J by 2 bases, 5 bases remained unmatched. Germline CDR1 is SNHLY and CDR2 is FYNNEI. This CDR3 reads CASNQGLAGGQETQYF. As DNA, the CDR3 is TGTGCCAGCAACCAGGGACTAGCGGGGGGACAAGAGACCCAGTACTTC.

This sequence joins TRBV25-1 and TRBJ1-1, with a tentative D call TRBD1 (6 bases). V dropped 3 bases and J dropped 7 bases, with 15 bases sitting between them. From germline, CDR1 is MGHDK and CDR2 SYGVNS. This CDR3 contains 14 residues. CDR3 in amino acids: CASSDSRTAGEAFF. CDR3 DNA sequence: TGTGCCAGCAGTGACTCACGGACAGCCGGTGAAGCTTTCTTT.

This clone was detected once. The gene calls are TRBV11-2 and TRBJ2-1, with D perhaps TRBD1 or TRBD2 (5 bases each). V was shortened by 5 bases and J by 9 bases, with 17 bases between the two germline ends. CDR3 size: 14 residues. Germline assignment: CDR1 SGHAT and CDR2 FQNNGV. CDR3 residues: CASSLSGIGAEQFF. The CDR3 nucleotides are TGTGCCAGCAGCCTATCGGGTATCGGGGCTGAGCAGTTCTTC.

V and J are TRBV5-1 and TRBJ2-3; TRBD2 aligns across 7 bases. Trimming removed 0 bases from V and 1 base from J; junction bases left unmatched: 2. CDR3 length equals 15 residues. Germline-derived CDR1 and CDR2 are SGHRS and YFSETQ. The CDR3 sequence is CASSLVAGGTDTQYF. The CDR3 DNA sequence: TGCGCCAGCAGCTTGGTCGCGGGGGGCACAGATACGCAGTATTTT.

The chain carries TRBV19 and TRBJ1-1; D possibly corresponds to TRBD1 (5 bases). Germline V gene sequence: CDR1 LNHDA, CDR2 SQIVND (reference sequence). Trimming took off 9 bases at V and 3 bases at J, with 14 bases between the two ends. The length of the CDR3 is 13 residues. CDR3 region: CASGHGGDTEAFF. The CDR3 DNA is TGTGCCAGCGGACATGGAGGGGACACTGAAGCTTTCTTT.

This rearrangement joins TRBV2 to TRBJ1-4; 8 bases match TRBD1. The CDR3 extends over 16 amino acids. CDR1 and CDR2 (germline): SNHLY, FYNNEI. V lost 8 bases and J lost 3; bases outside the gene matches: 11. Here the CDR3 DNA reads TGTGCCAGCTCCTCTTCCCAGGGGGCTGCTAATGAAAAACTGTTTTTT. This sequence encodes CASSSSQGAANEKLFF.

This clone was observed a handful of times. The chain couples TRBV2 to TRBJ2-3, with TRBD2 as a possible D gene (6 bases). With 6 bases removed from V and 0 bases from J, the gap between germline ends came to 13 bases. The CDR3 extends over 15 amino acids. In germline, CDR1 is SNHLY, CDR2 FYNNEI. The CDR3 sequence: CASRIRGTSTDTQYF. In nucleotides, the CDR3 is TGTGCCAGCAGGATTAGAGGGACTAGCACAGATACGCAGTATTTT.

Here the CDR3 reads CASSKGAGAYGYTF. The CDR3 region has the DNA TGTGCCAGCAGCAAAGGGGCAGGGGCGTATGGCTACACCTTC. This sequence joins TRBV21-1 and TRBJ1-2; the D call in the table, TRBD1, was not verified against the DNA. TRBV21-1 is shown as a pseudogene. The CDR3 runs 14 residues.

The chain is built from TRBV5-1 and TRBJ1-2; D call uncertain. Trimming cost V 2 bases and J 7 bases, with 9 bases left between them. Germline-derived CDR1 and CDR2 are SGHRS and YFSETQ. The CDR3 covers 12 residues. The CDR3 bases are TGCGCCAGCAGCTTTGAGGGAAGTGGCTACACCTTC. Translation gives CASSFEGSGYTF.

V gene TRBV5-5 combines with J gene TRBJ1-1; TRBD1 aligns across 9 bases. Germline values: CDR1 SGHKS, CDR2 YYEKEE (reference sequence). The CDR3 is 15 residues long. V was pared by 0 bases and J by 4 bases, with 4 bases of the junction left unmatched. The CDR3 DNA follows: TGTGCCAGCAGCTTGGAGACAGGGGGTATCACTGAAGCTTTCTTT. Translated, it gives CASSLETGGITEAFF.

This clone was seen a few times. The chain combines TRBV9 with TRBJ1-1; possible D gene TRBD1, 5 bases. Germline CDR1 is SGDLS and CDR2 is YYNGEE. Trimming stripped 3 bases from V and 0 bases from J, with 15 bases between. This CDR3 contains 16 residues. In nucleotides, the CDR3 is TGTGCCAGCAGCGGCCGGGACGACCTTATGAACACTGAAGCTTTCTTT. Translated: CASSGRDDLMNTEAFF.

The rearrangement links TRBV29-1 to TRBJ2-5; 7 bases align to TRBD1. The CDR3 is 14 amino acids. Unmatched junction bases numbered 7, after V lost 0 bases and J lost 6 bases. CDR1 and CDR2 from the germline V gene are SQVTM and ANQGSEA. CDR3 amino acids: CSVEDTATGKTQYF. The CDR3 DNA is TGCAGCGTTGAAGATACAGCGACAGGGAAGACCCAGTACTTC.

The chain recombines TRBV7-8 with TRBJ2-7; TRBD1 matches at 9 bases. Germline lookup yields CDR1 SGHVS and CDR2 FQNEAQ. After removal of 6 bases from V and 2 bases from J, the junction contained 5 bases not matched to a gene. CDR3 length: 14 amino acids. CDR3 in DNA: TGTGCCAGCAGATCACGGACAGGGGCCTACGAGCAGTACTTC. The encoded protein is CASRSRTGAYEQYF.

This clone was observed a handful of times. The rearrangement joins TRBV19 to TRBJ2-1, with 13 nucleotides matching TRBD2. Trimming cost V 4 bases and J 2 bases; bases outside gene matches: 2. The CDR3 loop spans 16 amino acids. Germline V gives CDR1 LNHDA, CDR2 SQIVND (reference sequence). The CDR3 sequence: CASSKTSGGAYNEQFF. In DNA form, the CDR3 reads TGTGCCAGTAGTAAAACTAGCGGGGGGGCCTACAATGAGCAGTTCTTC.

The chain couples TRBV7-2 to TRBJ2-7; no clear D. Trimming shortened V by 5 bases and J by 0 bases, and 2 bases separated the two germline ends. Germline CDR1 reads SGHTA; CDR2 reads FQGNSA. This CDR3 is built from 11 residues. The CDR3 DNA follows: TGTGCCAGCAGCCTCTCCTACGAGCAGTACTTC. Its translation is CASSLSYEQYF.

This clone has only a few counts. J is TRBJ1-5 and V is TRBV30; D gene unclear. The germline V gene has CDR1 GTSNPN and CDR2 SVGIG (reference sequence). This CDR3 spans 13 amino acids. The germline V and J ends were trimmed by 3 bases and 4 bases, with 10 bases remaining between them. CDR3 DNA: TGTGCCTGGAGCAGAGGTCGGAATCAGCCCCAGCATTTT. Translating gives CAWSRGRNQPQHF.

The V call is TRBV10-3, the J call TRBJ1-5; D is unclear. Trimming stripped 3 bases from V and 3 bases from J, with 6 bases between. Germline-derived CDR1 and CDR2 are ENHRY and SYGVKD. The CDR3 extends over 13 amino acids. The CDR3 coding sequence is TGTGCCATCAGTGACGAGCCCAATCAGCCCCAGCATTTT. It codes for CAISDEPNQPQHF.

This sequence joins TRBV4-2 and TRBJ2-1; D may be TRBD1 or TRBD2 (6 bases each). V was clipped by 2 bases and J by 9 bases, with 11 bases between them. The CDR3 is 13 residues long. Germline CDR1 LGHNA, CDR2 YNFKEQ. The CDR3 DNA sequence: TGTGCCAGCAGCCAACCGGGGGCGGGTGAGCAGTTCTTC. Amino acid sequence: CASSQPGAGEQFF.